This T cell receptor (beta chain) was recovered during a study of a mutant IDH1 vaccine in newly diagnosed glioma. At the level of the study: Patients previously underwent radiotherapy, temozolomide, or both, and most underwent both. Week 35 was safety follow-up visit V12; week 47 was end-of-study visit V13.

The CDR3 has 14 residues. Germline V lookup: CDR1 MNHEY, CDR2 SMNVEV (reference sequence). The V end was cut by 6 bases, the J end by 3 bases, with 15 bases between. For this clone: Antigen: not known.

The data were produced by immunoSEQ multiplex PCR, yet TCRdb's version contains in-frame clones alone and is incomplete. The table includes about 56,000 clones, 70% to 85% detected once. As to time point: week 47, end of study. A single vaccine dose contained 300 ug of mutant IDH1 20-mer peptide, and topical imiquimod was used with it. Study conclusions and caveats: Changes in the top peripheral T cell clonotypes seemingly had no bearing on pseudoprogression.

This TCR came from a man between 50 and 59 years old with glioma. The J gene is TRBJ2-7, the V gene TRBV27, with a possible D match to TRBD1 (6 bases). The sequencing used PBMCs, collected from a glioma patient whose treatment included an IDH1 peptide vaccine. The CDR3 region has the DNA TGTGCCAGCAGGAGAAGGCAGGGGAGCTACGAGCAGTACTTC. It translates to CASRRRQGSYEQYF.